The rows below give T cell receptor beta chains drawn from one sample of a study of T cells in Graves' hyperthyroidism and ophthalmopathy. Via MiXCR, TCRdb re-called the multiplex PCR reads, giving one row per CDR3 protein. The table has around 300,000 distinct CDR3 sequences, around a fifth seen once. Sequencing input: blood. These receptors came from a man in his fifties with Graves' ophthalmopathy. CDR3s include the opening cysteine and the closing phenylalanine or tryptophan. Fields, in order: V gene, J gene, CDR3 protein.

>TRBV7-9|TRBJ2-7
CASSTSGTSSEQYF
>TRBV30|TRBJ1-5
CATGTGGNQPQHF
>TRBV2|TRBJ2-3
CASGKTGTPSTDTQYF
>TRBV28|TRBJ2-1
CASSGSGNSYNEQFF
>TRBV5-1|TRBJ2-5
CASSSSGRLQETQYF
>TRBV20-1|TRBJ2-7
CSARDRAGAAYEQYF
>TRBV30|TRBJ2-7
CAWSTPQGLGGEQYF
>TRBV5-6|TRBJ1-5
CASSLNRGRSNQPQHF
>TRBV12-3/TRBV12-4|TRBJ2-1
CASSFFTGGDFGNEQFF
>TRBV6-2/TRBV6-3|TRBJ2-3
CASSPPGLAGTDTQYF
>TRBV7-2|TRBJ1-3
CASSLGASSGNTIYF
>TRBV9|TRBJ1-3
CASSLDRVENTIYF
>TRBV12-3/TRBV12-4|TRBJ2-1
CASSPTLQGGQFF
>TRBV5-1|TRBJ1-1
CASRNSNTEAFF
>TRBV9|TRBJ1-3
CASSVGEGAGNTIYF
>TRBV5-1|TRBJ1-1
CANSPGQGSTEAFF
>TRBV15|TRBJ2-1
CATSREVVYNEQFF
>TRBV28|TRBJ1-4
CATRGLGEKLFF
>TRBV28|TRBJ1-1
CASSPWGRLNTEAFF
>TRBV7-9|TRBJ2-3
CASSPRTGWDEITDTQYF
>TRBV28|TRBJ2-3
CASSPGQTSTDTQYF
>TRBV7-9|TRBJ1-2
CASSAPTGWDGYTF
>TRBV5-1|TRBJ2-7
CASRGTSGRTYEQYF
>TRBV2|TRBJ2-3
CASRRGPSTDTQYF
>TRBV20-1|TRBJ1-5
CSASTGGYSNQPQHF
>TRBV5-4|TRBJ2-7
CASSPLVGTGGHEQYF
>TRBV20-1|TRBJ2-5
CSAKGGVQETQYF
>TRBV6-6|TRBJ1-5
CASSYSDGGQPQHF
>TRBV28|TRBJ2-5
CASSYSEETQYF
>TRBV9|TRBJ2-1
CASSVGGGSFYNEQFF
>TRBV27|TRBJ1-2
CASSLSAIPNYGYTF
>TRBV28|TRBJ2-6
CASSPGGGSGANVLTF
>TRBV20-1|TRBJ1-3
CSARNSGNTIYF
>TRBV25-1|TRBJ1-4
CASSEFGLNEKLFF
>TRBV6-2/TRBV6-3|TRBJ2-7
CASSSPGLPTYEQYF
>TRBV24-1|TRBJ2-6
CATSDRTGTGRHVLTF
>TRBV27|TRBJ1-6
CASSFHTGAAGQENSPLHF
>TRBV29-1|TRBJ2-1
CSVEVWGTNNEQFF
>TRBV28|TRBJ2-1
CASSSLGPYNEQFF
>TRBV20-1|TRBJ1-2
CSASLQGPNYGYTF
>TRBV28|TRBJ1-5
CASSAATGAGNQPQHF
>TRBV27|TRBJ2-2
CASSLWGRNTGELFF
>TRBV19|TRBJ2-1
CASKDSGRGNEQFF
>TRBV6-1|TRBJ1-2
CASTRDREYYGYTF
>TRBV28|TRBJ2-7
CASSSPGQRYEQYF
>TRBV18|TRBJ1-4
CASSPGPSTNEKLFF
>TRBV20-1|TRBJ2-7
CSASSVGRGAYEQYF
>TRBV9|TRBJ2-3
CASSVAGGATDTQYF
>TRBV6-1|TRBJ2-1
CASGGRRGNKQFF
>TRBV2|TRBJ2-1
CASSEDRYNEQFF
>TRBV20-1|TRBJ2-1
CSARDFFGAPGKREGYNEQFF